Presented here are 22 T cell receptor beta chains from one specimen sequenced in a study of blood T cells in healthy people across ages. The second PCR ran about 6 to 11 cycles with a sample-barcoded 5' primer and J-beta primers. TCRdb reprocessed the 5' RACE reads via MiXCR and lists one record per CDR3 protein. Counted here are 1 million or so distinct CDR3 sequences, 35% to 50% occurring once; the ten biggest clones make up approximately 20%. Sequenced: blood. The receptors come from a woman aged 55 to 70 in good health.

The V and J genes are TRBV20-1 and TRBJ2-3; D is unresolved. The germline V gene encodes CDR1 DFQATT and CDR2 SNEGSKA (reference sequence). V gave up 3 bases and J gave up 4 bases, with 11 bases separating them. This CDR3 has 13 residues. The chain's CDR3 is CSASDGFADTQYF. CDR3 nucleotide sequence: TGCAGTGCTAGTGATGGGTTCGCAGATACGCAGTATTTT.

DNA for the CDR3: TGTGCCAGCAGCCTACAGACAGGGGCCTCCTACGAGCAGTACTTC. Encoded protein: CASSLQTGASYEQYF. The chain links TRBV14 to TRBJ2-7, with 8 nucleotides matching TRBD1. This CDR3 comprises 15 residues. The V gene's germline CDR1 is SGHDN and CDR2 FVKESK. The J segment lost 0 bases and the V segment lost 4 bases, leaving 5 bases of the junction unmatched.

This clonotype was seen a handful of times. The chain combines TRBV9 with TRBJ1-4; TRBD1 might be the D (6 bases). V was trimmed by 0 bases and J by 3 bases, leaving 9 bases between them. CDR3 size: 15 residues. Germline assignment: CDR1 SGDLS and CDR2 YYNGEE. CDR3 nucleotides: TGTGCCAGCAGCGTAGAAGGGGGAGCTAATGAAAAACTGTTTTTT. Encoded protein: CASSVEGGANEKLFF. Together with reference TRBV9 and TRBJ1-4, the CDR3 gives the full variable domain: DSGVTQTPKHLITATGQRVTLRCSPRSGDLSVYWYQQSLDQGLQFLIQYYNGEERAKGNILERFSAQQFPDLHSELNLSSLELGDSALYFCASSVEGGANEKLFFGSGTQLSVL.

The chain combines TRBV27 with TRBJ1-5; D not certain. V was shortened by 0 bases and J by 1 base, with 10 bases between the two germline ends. There are 16 residues in the CDR3. The germline V gene encodes CDR1 MNHEY and CDR2 SMNVEV (reference sequence). The CDR3 sequence: CASSLSARGSNQPQHF. In DNA form, the CDR3 reads TGTGCCAGCAGTTTATCGGCACGAGGGAGCAATCAGCCCCAGCATTTT.

The J gene is TRBJ2-3, the V gene TRBV29-1; TRBD1 is a possible D gene (5 bases). The length of the CDR3 is 16 residues. V was clipped by 1 base and J by 0 bases, with 14 bases between them. CDR1 and CDR2 (germline): SQVTM, ANQGSEA. The CDR3 nucleotides are TGCAGCGTTGAAGTCTCTTGGACACTGAGCACAGATACGCAGTATTTT. It encodes CSVEVSWTLSTDTQYF.

This clonotype was observed a handful of times. The chain links TRBV9 to TRBJ2-7, with 8 bases matching TRBD2. The CDR3 totals 14 residues. CDR1 and CDR2 (germline): SGDLS, YYNGEE. J was trimmed by 3 bases and V by 4 bases; bases with no gene match: 6. The CDR3 nucleotides are TGTGCCAGCAGCCCCAGCGGGAGTGACTACGAGCAGTACTTC. Amino acid sequence: CASSPSGSDYEQYF.

The chain has TRBV20-1 and TRBJ2-7, with D uncertain. Germline V lookup: CDR1 DFQATT, CDR2 SNEGSKA (reference sequence). V lost 6 bases to trimming and J lost 3 bases, with 15 bases between them. The CDR3 is made up of 13 amino acids. The CDR3 here is CSAREARNYEQYF. The CDR3 region has the DNA TGCAGTGCCCGTGAGGCGCGGAACTACGAGCAGTACTTC.

The rearrangement links TRBV6-5 to TRBJ2-3; 9 bases are shared with TRBD2. The CDR3 runs to 15 residues. The J segment lost 2 bases and the V segment lost 2 bases, leaving 2 bases of the junction unmatched. CDR1 is MNHEY, CDR2 SVGAGI, per germline. CDR3: CASSYGGRATDTQYF. The CDR3 DNA sequence: TGTGCCAGCAGTTACGGCGGGAGGGCCACAGATACGCAGTATTTT.

The chain is built from TRBV6-5 and TRBJ2-2, with 8 bases matching TRBD2. The CDR3 spans 16 residues. The trim removed 0 bases at V and 3 bases at J, leaving 3 bases unmatched. The germline gives CDR1 MNHEY, CDR2 SVGAGI. This CDR3 is CASSYSILADTGELFF. In DNA, the CDR3 is TGTGCCAGCAGTTACTCCATACTAGCGGACACCGGGGAGCTGTTTTTT.

This clonotype showed up many times. V is TRBV7-9 and J is TRBJ2-7; 7 positions agree with TRBD1. Trimming at V came to 4 bases and at J to 3 bases, leaving 12 bases not matched to a gene. CDR1 SEHNR and CDR2 FQNEAQ come from the germline V gene (reference sequence). The CDR3 runs to 16 residues. The CDR3: CASSYPTGTVIYEQYF. The CDR3 nucleotides are TGTGCCAGCAGCTACCCGACCGGGACAGTCATCTACGAGCAGTACTTC. Supplemented by reference TRBV7-9 and TRBJ2-7, the full variable domain reads DTGVSQNPRHKITKRGQNVTFRCDPISEHNRLYWYRQTLGQGPEFLTYFQNEAQLEKSRLLSDRFSAERPKGSFSTLEIQRTEQGDSAMYLCASSYPTGTVIYEQYFGPGTRLTVT.

The CDR3 DNA reads TGTGCCAGCAGTTATCTCGGGCGGGGGCGCTCCTACGAGCAGTACTTC. It translates to CASSYLGRGRSYEQYF. The rearrangement uses TRBV28 and TRBJ2-7, with TRBD2 as a possible D gene (7 bases). CDR1 and CDR2 (germline): MDHEN, SYDVKM. Trimming stripped 4 bases from V and 0 bases from J, with 16 bases between. The CDR3 runs to 16 residues. Combining the CDR3 with reference TRBV28 and TRBJ2-7 gives the whole variable domain DVKVTQSSRYLVKRTGEKVFLECVQDMDHENMFWYRQDPGLGLRLIYFSYDVKMKEKGDIPEGYSVSREKKERFSLILESASTNQTSMYLCASSYLGRGRSYEQYFGPGTRLTVT.

The chain couples TRBV28 to TRBJ2-7, with 10 positions matching TRBD2. V dropped 6 bases and J dropped 3; count of bases not matched to a gene: 5. The CDR3 is 14 amino acids. Germline values: CDR1 MDHEN, CDR2 SYDVKM. The CDR3: CASRLAGGDYEQYF. CDR3 nucleotides: TGTGCCAGCAGGTTAGCGGGAGGAGACTACGAGCAGTACTTC.

This clonotype came up a few times. The chain links TRBV4-2 to TRBJ2-5, with D uncertain. With 4 bases removed from V and 5 bases from J, the gap between germline ends came to 14 bases. CDR1 LGHNA and CDR2 YNFKEQ come from the germline V gene. CDR3 size: 14 residues. DNA of the CDR3: TGTGCCAGCAGCCTAGTGCGAAGATGGGAGACCCAGTACTTC. Translated: CASSLVRRWETQYF.

This clonotype came up a few times. The CDR3 loop is CASSPGQVPTDTQYF. CDR3 nucleotides: TGTGCCAGCAGTCCCGGACAGGTCCCCACAGATACGCAGTATTTT. J is TRBJ2-3 and V is TRBV14, with 7 bases that match TRBD1. The V gene end was trimmed by 6 bases and the J gene end by 2 bases; junction bases not matched to a gene: 8. The CDR3 is 15 residues long. Germline V gene lookup returns CDR1 SGHDN and CDR2 FVKESK.

This sequence joins TRBV7-3 and TRBJ2-7; perhaps D is TRBD1 or TRBD2 (5 bases each). The V gene lost 2 bases and the J gene lost 2 bases, with 16 bases spanning the gap. The CDR3 spans 16 residues. From germline, CDR1 is SGHTA and CDR2 FQGTGA. The CDR3 is CASSLGPGPATYEQYF. The CDR3 DNA sequence: TGTGCCAGCAGCTTAGGCCCGGGGCCCGCAACCTACGAGCAGTACTTC.

This chain links TRBV28 with TRBJ1-2; D unresolved. Trimming took off 9 bases at V and 2 bases at J, with 13 bases between the two ends. The CDR3 runs to 13 residues. The germline CDR1 and CDR2 sequences are MDHEN and SYDVKM. The CDR3, as DNA: TGTGCCAGTTTATCCGGGCAAAACTATGGCTACACCTTC. This sequence encodes CASLSGQNYGYTF.

This clonotype was detected once. The chain joins TRBV29-1 to TRBJ1-2; D is unclear. Deletions cut 7 bases from V and 4 bases from J, with 22 bases between. CDR1 is SQVTM, CDR2 ANQGSEA, per germline. The CDR3 consists of 15 residues. The CDR3 DNA reads TGCAGCGCCGTCACAATCAATTTTAGCCTCTATGGCTACACCTTC. Protein product: CSAVTINFSLYGYTF. Supplemented by reference TRBV29-1 and TRBJ1-2, the full variable domain reads SAVISQKPSRDICQRGTSLTIQCQVDSQVTMMFWYRQQPGQSLTLIATANQGSEATYESGFVIDKFPISRPNLTFSTLTVSNMSPEDSSIYLCSAVTINFSLYGYTFGSGTRLTVV.

This chain connects TRBV30 to TRBJ2-3, with D hard to call. The germline gives CDR1 GTSNPN, CDR2 SVGIG (reference sequence). V lost 5 bases to trimming and J lost 0 bases, with 12 bases between them. The CDR3 totals 14 residues. The CDR3 here is CAWQAATSTDTQYF. For the CDR3, the DNA is TGTGCCTGGCAAGCTGCAACCAGCACAGATACGCAGTATTTT.

V and J are TRBV25-1 and TRBJ1-5; D unclear. The CDR3 covers 14 residues. The V end lost 4 bases, the J end lost 5 bases, and 12 bases lay between the germline ends. Germline V gene data show CDR1 as MGHDK and CDR2 as SYGVNS. The CDR3 spells CASSAIGSDQPQHF. The DNA of the CDR3 is TGTGCCAGCAGTGCAATAGGGAGCGATCAGCCCCAGCATTTT.

The chain joins TRBV6-5 to TRBJ2-5, with D perhaps given as TRBD1 or TRBD2 (5 bases each). The CDR3 length is 15 residues. Germline V gives CDR1 MNHEY, CDR2 SVGAGI. Trimming pared 5 bases from V and 11 bases from J, leaving 24 bases between. The CDR3: CASSLLRGGGYEQYF. CDR3 coding DNA: TGTGCCAGCAGTCTTCTGAGGGGCGGCGGGTACGAACAGTACTTC.

V and J are TRBV6-5 and TRBJ2-1; D is uncertain. The CDR3 is made up of 18 amino acids. CDR1 and CDR2 (germline): MNHEY, SVGAGI. V lost 2 bases, J lost 4 bases, and 21 bases lay in between. This CDR3 is CASSYPRKGQPLYNEQFF. In nucleotides, the CDR3 is TGTGCCAGCAGTTACCCGAGGAAGGGTCAGCCACTATACAATGAGCAGTTCTTC.

This clonotype was seen more than once but under ten times. The rearrangement uses TRBV10-3 and TRBJ1-1; D call uncertain. This CDR3 has 12 amino acids. Germline loops: CDR1 ENHRY, CDR2 SYGVKD. V lost 7 bases and J 8 bases, leaving 14 bases between the germline ends. CDR3 coding DNA: TGTGCCATCACCCGAGGTAACGGAGAAGCTTTCTTT. Protein: CAITRGNGEAFF.